These 21 T cell receptor beta chains originate from one sample sequenced in a study of Graves' ophthalmopathy and Graves' hyperthyroidism. Amplification of TCR beta CDR3 regions used RNA transcripts. Following a first-round RT-PCR that used HTBI primers, a second-round multiplex PCR was carried out. TCRdb recomputed calls from the multiplex PCR reads with MiXCR, one row per CDR3 protein. The sample has over a million distinct CDR3 sequences; about two fifths are singletons. The sample was peripheral blood or thyroid tissue (not recorded which). The receptors were sampled from an adult man with Graves' hyperthyroidism.

This clonotype was recorded many times. The rearrangement joins TRBV2 to TRBJ2-7; D not certain. V dropped 6 bases and J dropped 0 bases, with 9 bases sitting between them. CDR1 SNHLY and CDR2 FYNNEI come from the germline V gene. This CDR3 contains 13 residues. CDR3 DNA sequence: TGTGCCAGCAGATCTATGACCTCCTACGAGCAGTACTTC. It codes for CASRSMTSYEQYF.

The chain couples TRBV9 to TRBJ1-2; 7 positions agree with TRBD1. The germline CDR1 and CDR2 sequences are SGDLS and YYNGEE. With V trimmed by 1 base and J by 12 bases, 9 bases remained unmatched. CDR3 length: 13 residues. CDR3 sequence (DNA): TGTGCCAGCAGCGTAAAGGGGGCCTTTGGAAACACCTTC. It encodes CASSVKGAFGNTF.

The chain has TRBV3-1 and TRBJ1-5; 7 bases are shared with TRBD1. The CDR3 loop spans 15 amino acids. The trim removed 5 bases at V and 3 bases at J, leaving 7 bases unmatched. Germline lookup yields CDR1 LGHDT and CDR2 YNNKEL (reference sequence). CDR3 sequence (DNA): TGTGCCAGCAGCGACACAGGGGACTACAATCAGCCCCAGCATTTT. Its protein is CASSDTGDYNQPQHF.

This clonotype was seen repeatedly, ten times or more. The rearrangement uses TRBV19 and TRBJ1-1, with a weak D call TRBD1 (6 bases). The CDR3 is made up of 15 amino acids. Trimming took 3 bases from V and 5 from J, leaving 16 bases between them. CDR1 is LNHDA and CDR2 is SQIVND in the germline V gene (reference sequence). The CDR3: CASSIQGGGRTEAFF. CDR3 sequence (DNA): TGTGCCAGTAGTATCCAGGGCGGGGGGCGGACTGAAGCTTTCTTT.

Comment on this clonotype: Compared with germline, one end of the junction differs, possibly owing to a read error. This chain joins TRBV10-3 and TRBJ2-5; weak D call: TRBD1 (5 bases). The CDR3 covers 16 residues. Germline CDR1 ENHRY, CDR2 SYGVKD. The CDR3 loop is CASSYHVGDSKETQYF. The CDR3 DNA reads as TGTGCCAGCAGTTACCACGTAGGCGACAGCAAAGAGACCCAGTACTTC.

This clonotype showed up many times. The chain recombines TRBV15 with TRBJ2-7, with 7 bases lining up with TRBD2. CDR1 and CDR2 from the germline V gene are LNHNV and YYDKDF (reference sequence). J lost 3 bases, V lost 1 base, and 3 bases had no gene match. The CDR3 contains 14 residues. CDR3 region: CATSRVGEGYEQYF. DNA of the CDR3: TGTGCCACCAGCAGAGTAGGGGAGGGCTACGAGCAGTACTTC.

This clonotype was recorded only once. The chain has TRBV29-1 and TRBJ2-1; no clear D gene. With 3 bases removed from V and 4 bases from J, the gap between germline ends came to 4 bases. Germline CDR1 is SQVTM and CDR2 is ANQGSEA. The CDR3 is 11 amino acids. CDR3: CSVELYNEQFF. The CDR3 DNA is TGCAGCGTTGAGCTGTACAATGAGCAGTTCTTC.

The CDR3 protein is CASSLGKTGANVLTF. In DNA, the CDR3 is TGCGCCAGCAGCCTTGGGAAGACTGGGGCCAACGTCCTGACTTTC. The chain uses TRBV5-1 and TRBJ2-6; D not resolved. Trimming shortened V by 4 bases and J by 2 bases, and 10 bases separated the two germline ends. The CDR3 totals 15 residues. Germline V CDR1 and CDR2: SGHRS, YFSETQ.

As concerns this clonotype: This is likely a read error, given that the CDR3 carries no conserved phenylalanine or tryptophan at its end. The DNA is omitted, as the CDR3 cannot be located on it reliably, and the CDR3 follows TCRdb's listing. The rearrangement links TRBV2 to TRBJ1-3; the table gives TRBD1 as D, unverified against the DNA. Germline V lookup: CDR1 SNHLY, CDR2 FYNNEI. The CDR3 spans 10 residues, counting both ends. The CDR3 spells CASSVRTGDT.

In the case of this clonotype: The conserved closing phenylalanine or tryptophan is absent in this CDR3, likely reflecting a read error. The DNA is left out, because the CDR3 cannot be placed on it with certainty; the CDR3 is given as TCRdb lists it. The chain combines TRBV7-2 with TRBJ1-1. Ends included, the CDR3 has 10 residues. Looked up from germline, CDR1 is SGHTA and CDR2 is FQGNSA. The CDR3 sequence is CASSSTLANY.

The rearrangement uses TRBV9 and TRBJ2-5, with TRBD2 matching 8 bases. V was pared by 7 bases and J by 0 bases, with 5 bases of the junction left unmatched. Germline-derived CDR1 and CDR2 are SGDLS and YYNGEE. CDR3 length: 14 amino acids. The CDR3 loop reads CASPSGSNQETQYF. The CDR3 DNA is TGTGCCAGCCCGAGCGGGAGCAACCAAGAGACCCAGTACTTC.

This clonotype appeared many times. This chain uses TRBV29-1 with TRBJ1-4, with D maybe TRBD1 (5 bases). V shed 6 bases and J shed 4 bases, with 12 bases lying between them. The germline gives CDR1 SQVTM, CDR2 ANQGSEA. This CDR3 has 13 residues. The DNA of the CDR3 is TGCAGCGTCTTGACAGCAAGTAATGAAAAACTGTTTTTT. Amino acid sequence: CSVLTASNEKLFF.

This clonotype occurred a few times. The chain recombines TRBV5-8 with TRBJ2-2, with 9 bases identical to TRBD1. V lost 1 base and J lost 6; bases outside the gene matches: 4. The CDR3 contains 15 residues. Germline V gives CDR1 SGHTS, CDR2 YDEGEE. Written as DNA, the CDR3 is TGTGCCAGCAGCTTGACAGGGGGCCGGTCCGGGGAGCTGTTTTTT. The encoded protein is CASSLTGGRSGELFF.

The chain carries TRBV2 and TRBJ2-7, with D possibly being TRBD2 (5 bases). The ends were cut back, 6 bases at V and 6 bases at J, with 15 bases in the middle. This CDR3 is built from 13 residues. CDR1 is SNHLY, CDR2 FYNNEI, per germline. The CDR3 coding sequence is TGTGCCAGCAGCTTTGCCGGGGAGACCGAGCAGTACTTC. It is translated as CASSFAGETEQYF.

The chain carries TRBV2 and TRBJ2-5; 11 bases line up with TRBD1. Germline loops: CDR1 SNHLY, CDR2 FYNNEI. CDR3 length equals 18 residues. Germline trimming cut 6 bases from V and 7 bases from J; bases unmatched to any gene: 19. CDR3 sequence: CASSVAQRDRGYIGTQYF. CDR3 in DNA: TGTGCCAGCAGCGTAGCCCAACGGGACAGGGGGTATATCGGGACCCAGTACTTC.

The rearrangement links TRBV19 to TRBJ1-5, with D unclear. From germline, CDR1 is LNHDA and CDR2 SQIVND (reference sequence). V lost 7 bases and J lost 0, with 22 bases in between. The CDR3 totals 18 residues. The CDR3 sequence is CASTPPQQADYSNQPQHF. The DNA for the CDR3 is TGTGCCAGTACCCCCCCCCAGCAGGCCGATTATAGCAATCAGCCCCAGCATTTT.

J is TRBJ2-7 and V is TRBV20-1; D could derive from TRBD1 or TRBD2 (5 bases each). V gave up 3 bases and J gave up 7 bases, with 22 bases separating them. The CDR3 loop spans 15 amino acids. Germline CDR1 and CDR2: DFQATT and SNEGSKA (reference sequence). The DNA of the CDR3 is TGCAGTGCTAGGTTCCAGGGAGACACTCTTGGTGAGCAGTACTTC. This gives the protein CSARFQGDTLGEQYF.

This clonotype was seen at least ten times. The chain couples TRBV10-3 to TRBJ2-5; tentative D call: TRBD2 (6 bases). The CDR3 has 14 amino acids. CDR1 and CDR2 from the germline V gene are ENHRY and SYGVKD. Trimming cost V 10 bases and J 2 bases, with 17 bases left between them. The CDR3 DNA follows: TGTGCCACGGGAGACGGCAAAATTCAAGAGACCCAGTACTTC. Its protein is CATGDGKIQETQYF.

This clonotype has a count of ten or more. CDR3 DNA: TGTGCCAGCACCAGGGGGCCGAACACTGAAGCTTTCTTT. Amino acids: CASTRGPNTEAFF. V and J are TRBV12-3 or TRBV12-4 and TRBJ1-1; 8 bases line up with TRBD1. Unmatched junction bases numbered 2, after V lost 7 bases and J lost 1 base. The CDR3 runs to 13 residues.

In this sample, this clonotype turned up many times. V gene TRBV6-1 combines with J gene TRBJ1-1, with 9 bases that match TRBD1. The CDR3 runs 14 residues. Looked up from germline, CDR1 is MNHNS and CDR2 is SASEGT. After removal of 6 bases from V and 5 bases from J, the junction contained 7 bases not matched to a gene. The CDR3 DNA reads TGTGCCAGCAGATCAACAGGGGGCGAGACTGAAGCTTTCTTT. This encodes CASRSTGGETEAFF.

The rearrangement uses TRBV28 and TRBJ1-5; TRBD1 might be the D (5 bases). Trimming stripped 3 bases from V and 6 bases from J, with 15 bases between. The germline gives CDR1 MDHEN, CDR2 SYDVKM. There are 15 residues in the CDR3. CDR3 protein: CASSLAGMVFQPQHF. The CDR3 nucleotides are TGTGCCAGCAGTTTGGCAGGGATGGTATTTCAGCCCCAGCATTTT.